The entry that follows covers one T cell receptor (beta chain) sequence. Its antigen remains unidentified. Base qualities were left out, and no much larger clone turns up one base away. To prepare the library, the immunoSEQ multiplex PCR assay was applied. A mixture of 60 forward primers for TCR Vbeta segments and 13 reverse primers for TCR Jbeta segments was used in the multiplex PCR. The CDR3 region of rearranged TCR beta genes was amplified from genomic DNA with a multiplex PCR assay. Amplified TCR beta libraries were sequenced as 87-base-pair reads on the Illumina HiSeq System. The authors' pipeline ran thus. Across the roughly 600 repertoires, a later analysis counted tens of millions of unique TCR beta chains, roughly 11 million of which were shared by at least two donors. Raw reads were error-corrected and collapsed into unique sequences with a nearest-neighbor algorithm that merged closely related sequences to remove PCR and sequencing errors. To assign V, D and J gene segments, CDR3 sequences were aligned to IMGT reference sequences. Each retained sequence needed at least a six-nucleotide match to both a V gene segment and a J gene segment. A rearrangement was called productive if the CDR3 had no stop codons and remained in frame with V and J, and every other rearrangement was called non-productive. Following IMGT convention, CDR3 was defined as the stretch from the second conserved V-encoded cysteine up to the conserved J-encoded phenylalanine. In an earlier analysis of some 550 of the donors, sequences lacking an unambiguous match to a single V gene segment were excluded. In an earlier analysis of 450 to 750 of the donors, a V segment was called functional when productive rearrangements were above 56.7%, and segregating when the standard deviation between donors exceeded 5%. To diagnose cytomegalovirus status from the catalog of TCR beta chain sequences, a statistical classification framework was built. In a later analysis, TCR nucleotide sequences were compared against IMGT/GENE-DB human TR gene sequences so that V and J genes could be assigned. The TCRdist pipeline was used in a later analysis to assign CDR3 sequences and most-parsimonious VDJ recombination scenarios. In a later analysis, each TCR beta chain was defined by its CDR3 amino acid sequence together with its V-gene family, and reads lacking a unique V-gene family were excluded. A later analysis removed several hundred highly shared, low-generation-probability nucleotide sequences to deal with suspected cross-contamination and a sequencing artifact. In a later analysis, a clonal expansion index for each public chain was calculated from normalized within-repertoire ranks of inferred template counts. In a later analysis, generation probabilities were computed with a VDJ recombination model fitted to out-of-frame rearrangements, and the resulting probabilities were checked against IGoR. In a later analysis, hypergeometric tests were used to score TCR-TCR, TCR-HLA and TCR-CMV co-occurrence, with a repertoire-size bias correction applied to TCR pairs. A later analysis estimated false discovery rates by permuting HLA or CMV assignments 20 times. In a later analysis, co-occurring TCRs were grouped using DBSCAN, with TCRdist sequence similarity added in when clustering inside HLA-allele-positive subsets. Repertoires with fewer than 30,000 or more than 120,000 public chains, plus five repertoires with anomalous nucleotide sharing, were excluded from co-occurrence clustering. TCRdb stores this immuneACCESS table with in-frame sequences only. Part of the clones is absent; in the studies checked, under half of the shortfall reflects unresolved V genes, and no reason is known for the rest. The D gene and trimming were derived from the DNA, and the V and J assignments and clone size from that table. This sample gives nearly 110,000 clones in total; roughly four fifths of them show up just once. About 1.6% of the sample rests with the top ten.

The data belong to a study of cytomegalovirus exposure and HLA in healthy donors (dated by TCRdb to about 2017). Turning to the overall study: An earlier analysis of several hundred of the donors reported about 250 Gb of sequence data and 100 million to 140 million unique TCR beta sequences from about 179 million T cells. An early release covering roughly 580 HLA-typed donors comprised approximately 290 gigabases of sequencing data and tens of millions of unique TCR sequences. The genetic ancestry cluster associated with self-reported Caucasian donors included 81% of the approximately 400 genotyped donors. The study aimed to test whether signatures of past pathogen exposure could be identified by cataloging public T cell receptors. The study profiled the T cell repertoires of under 700 subjects by immunosequencing and related them to cytomegalovirus serostatus. In addition to the first cohort of around 670 subjects, a separate validation cohort of over 90 different subjects was used. To predict cytomegalovirus infection status, the study brought together high-throughput TCR immunosequencing, statistical association of individual TCRs with disease status, and machine learning. A later analysis re-examined previously published TCR beta repertoires from over 500 donors and added high-resolution HLA genotyping to investigate patterns of TCR occurrence. The later analysis used no new phenotypic data to find candidate immune exposures, relying instead on TCR beta sequences and their occurrence across donors. An earlier analysis of some 600 of the donors applied high-throughput TCR beta sequencing to assess whether each TCR beta V gene segment acted as functional or pseudogenic. Alongside the repertoire data, information on donor age, sex, ethnicity and CMV serostatus was compiled. Genome-wide SNP genotypes for about 60% of the roughly 670 donors were used in a later genetic analysis, which treated that subset as a discovery cohort. Every repertoire in the discovery cohort had been generated on one and the same sequencing platform. Both class I and class II loci were covered by HLA typing, at four-digit resolution. Typing coverage varied by locus: about 620-630 donors for A, B, C, DRB1 and DQB1; approximately 560 for DQA1; 606 for DPA1; roughly 470 for DPB1. A handful of DR-DQ haplotypes were handled as single units for association and clustering because linkage in the cohort was strong. On average, about 240,000 unique TCR beta nucleotide sequences were sequenced per donor among some 420 genotyped donors of the cohort, with roughly 18% of those sequences being non-productive. Summary of the overall study and its limitations: In a later analysis, the rate of TCR association differed among HLA loci, with DRB1 alleles having the most associated TCRs and HLA-C alleles having the fewest. CMV serostatus was the only immune exposure information available for the cohort. Correlated functional status among segregating V segments might be attributable to linkage disequilibrium, but an unknown experimental factor could not be ruled out. The classifier was reported to diagnose cytomegalovirus status with high specificity and sensitivity in both the original and validation cohorts. In a later analysis, HLA-associated TCR beta chains showed more clonal expansion and lower generation probabilities than non-associated chains that were equally common. In an earlier analysis of approximately 590 of the donors, most TCR beta V segments were observed in productive rearrangements about 90% or about 30% of the time, broadly matching IMGT annotations. In a later analysis, several top co-occurrence clusters were reported to appear linked to parvovirus B19, influenza, CMV and Epstein-Barr virus. Compared with the 666-donor mean, donors in an Asian-associated ancestry cluster had fewer N-insertions in productive TCRs, according to a later genetic analysis. A cluster of highly shared sequence variants was judged likely to be a technical artifact of the sequencing pipeline. The earlier analysis of 587 of the donors excluded roughly 17 rarely observed V segments, including chromosome 9 orphons, because counts were too low. A further reported finding was that TCR beta sequences accurately predicted the HLA-A and HLA-B alleles for most subjects in the first cohort. Only TCR beta chains were sequenced in this cohort, and the absence of alpha or paired-chain data limited detectable features. Presence/absence analyses assumed roughly uniform sequencing depth across donors, an assumption that may not hold. A total of fewer than 200 TCR beta chains were listed by the study as associated with cytomegalovirus. Across donors, most TCR sequences were observed very rarely, whereas some public TCRs were present in many individuals. In vitro tests confirmed that a few of the cytomegalovirus-associated TCR beta chains recognize cytomegalovirus antigens. According to the authors, the approach could potentially be generalized to other disease states and immunological phenotypes. A later analysis associated 15,000 to 20,000 TCR beta sequences with specific HLA alleles at a false discovery rate of 0.05. Because HLA typing was unavailable for some donors at each locus, only the typed subset was used in association tests. Because the 87-base-pair reads could not distinguish some IMGT-functional V segments, including TRBV6-2 and TRBV6-3, those segments were excluded. According to a later analysis, most CMV-associated TCR beta chains appeared to be HLA-restricted, and the HLA associations seemed to be driven largely by CMV exposure. Assigning TCR associations to individual alleles was difficult when HLA alleles, especially DR and DQ, strongly co-occurred. V-gene and J-gene trimming of TCR beta chains was associated with a missense DCLRE1C variant in a later genetic analysis, and the association was replicated in an independent cohort.

In total, approximately 690 healthy bone marrow donors made up the cohort. At the time of sampling, all cohort members were nominally healthy, though unrecorded immune exposures were likely present. The donor tested CMV seronegative, placing the donor among the 352 seronegative members of the cohort. Every donor gave a peripheral blood sample, and the peripheral blood mononuclear cells from that sample were used for TCR beta sequencing. Genomic DNA was extracted from the blood cell samples with the Qiagen DNeasy Blood Extraction Kit. Cut back by 3 bases and 4 bases, the V and J ends lie 13 bases apart. From its cysteine to its phenylalanine, the CDR3 spans 15 amino acids. Only the CDR3 region is kept as DNA, spanning 45 bases read in frame from base 1. Reading the germline V gene gives CDR1 MGHRA and CDR2 YSYEKL.

Here the chain combines TRBV4-1 and TRBJ2-1, and TRBD1 may be the D gene, going by 6 matching bases. The sequenced sample consisted of PBMCs. The TCR originated in a man aged 45 to 65 in good health and CMV-seronegative. The CDR3 corresponds to CASSHPRTVYNEQFF. The nucleotides read TGCGCCAGCAGCCACCCGAGGACAGTGTACAATGAGCAGTTCTTC.